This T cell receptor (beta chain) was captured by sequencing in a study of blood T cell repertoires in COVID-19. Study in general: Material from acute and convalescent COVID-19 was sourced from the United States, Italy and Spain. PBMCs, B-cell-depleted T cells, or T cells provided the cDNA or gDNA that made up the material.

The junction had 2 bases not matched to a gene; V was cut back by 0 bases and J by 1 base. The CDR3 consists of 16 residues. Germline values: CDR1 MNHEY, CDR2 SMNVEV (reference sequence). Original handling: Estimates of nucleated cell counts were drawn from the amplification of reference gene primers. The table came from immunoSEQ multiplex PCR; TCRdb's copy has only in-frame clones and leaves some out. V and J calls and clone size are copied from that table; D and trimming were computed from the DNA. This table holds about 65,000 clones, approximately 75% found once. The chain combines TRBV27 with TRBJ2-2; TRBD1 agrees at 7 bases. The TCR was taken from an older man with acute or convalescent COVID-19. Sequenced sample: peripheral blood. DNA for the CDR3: TGTGCCAGCAGTTTATCCTACAGGGGGAACACCGGGGAGCTGTTTTTT. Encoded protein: CASSLSYRGNTGELFF.